A selection of T cell receptor beta chains follows, all from one sample in a study of blood T cell repertoires in COVID-19. Profiled with immunoSEQ multiplex PCR; TCRdb holds only in-frame clones, not every one. The repertoire holds 70,000 to 100,000 clones, 80% to 90% seen once, with 15% to 17% in the top ten. The specimen sequenced was peripheral blood. These receptors were collected from a woman older than 75 with acute or convalescent COVID-19. CDR3s include the opening cysteine and the closing phenylalanine or tryptophan. The order of the fields is clone size, J gene, D gene, CDR3 length, V gene, CDR3 DNA, CDR3 protein. The D gene is left open where the match is weak. Clone size appears in some rows only: once, few, many, or a class for an expanded clone.

NA | TRBJ2-7 | NA | 15 | TRBV20-1 | TGCAGTGCTAGTCATCCTGGACAGAGCTCCTACGAGCAGTACTTC | CSASHPGQSSYEQYF
NA | TRBJ1-1 | NA | 14 | TRBV19 | TGTGCCAGTAGTATAATTCAGGGGTCGACTGAAGCTTTCTTT | CASSIIQGSTEAFF
NA | TRBJ2-2 | NA | 11 | TRBV5-1 | TGCGCCAGTCGGGAGACCGGGGAGCTGTTTTTT | CASRETGELFF
NA | TRBJ1-3 | TRBD1 | 16 | TRBV11-2 | TGTGCCAGCAGCGAGACAGGGGTGGGCTCTGGAAACACCATATATTTT | CASSETGVGSGNTIYF
NA | TRBJ2-3 | TRBD2 | 15 | TRBV6-4 | TGTGCCAGCAGTGTACTAGCGGGGGGCACAGATACGCAGTATTTT | CASSVLAGGTDTQYF
NA | TRBJ2-7 | NA | 13 | TRBV7-3 | TGTGCCAGCAGCTTACAGGACACTTACGAGCAGTACTTC | CASSLQDTYEQYF
NA | TRBJ2-6 | TRBD2 | 20 | TRBV19 | TGTGCCAGTAGTATAGTCCGAACTAGCGGGGGCCGCTCTGGGGCCAACGTCCTGACTTTC | CASSIVRTSGGRSGANVLTF
NA | TRBJ2-2 | TRBD2 | 15 | TRBV6-5 | TGTGCCAGCACTGGGACTAGCGGGGTCACCGGGGAGCTGTTTTTT | CASTGTSGVTGELFF
NA | TRBJ1-6 | NA | 15 | TRBV27 | TGTGCCAGCAGTCCCGGACAGACGGGGAATTCACCCCTCCACTTT | CASSPGQTGNSPLHF
NA | TRBJ1-1 | TRBD1 | 15 | TRBV19 | TGTGCCAGTAGTGACCGGGACAGGCAAAACACTGAAGCTTTCTTT | CASSDRDRQNTEAFF
NA | TRBJ1-3 | NA | 18 | TRBV3-1/TRBV3-2 | TGTGCCAGCAGCCAAGCCCCTCAGGGGCTGCTCTCTGGAAACACCATATATTTT | CASSQAPQGLLSGNTIYF
NA | TRBJ2-5 | NA | 16 | TRBV7-2 | TGTGCCAGCAGTCCCCAGGTGACGGGGAAGGGAGAGACCCAGTACTTC | CASSPQVTGKGETQYF
NA | TRBJ2-1 | NA | 14 | TRBV15 | TGTGCCACCAGCAATCCTAGTAATGTCTATGAGCAGTTCTTC | CATSNPSNVYEQFF
NA | TRBJ1-1 | NA | 15 | TRBV11-3 | TGTGCCAGCAGCGGGGGGGGCAGCTTGAACACTGAAGCTTTCTTT | CASSGGGSLNTEAFF
NA | TRBJ1-5 | TRBD1 | 15 | TRBV5-1 | TGCGCCAGCAGCTTAGGGACAGGGAAATATCAGCCCCAGCATTTT | CASSLGTGKYQPQHF
NA | TRBJ1-2 | NA | 14 | TRBV5-4 | TGTGCCAGCAGTCCCTACAGGGCCCCCAATGGCTACACCTTC | CASSPYRAPNGYTF
NA | TRBJ2-7 | NA | 13 | TRBV6-5 | TGTGCCAGCGGGAGGGGGGGTGGTTACGAGCAGTACTTC | CASGRGGGYEQYF
once | TRBJ1-5 | TRBD1 | 16 | TRBV3-1/TRBV3-2 | TGTGCCAGCAGCCAAGCAGGACAGGGGGTCGGTCAGCCCCAGCATTTT | CASSQAGQGVGQPQHF
NA | TRBJ1-2 | TRBD1 | 13 | TRBV28 | TGTGCCATCTCTCCTCAGGGGGCGGAGGGCTACACCTTC | CAISPQGAEGYTF
NA | TRBJ2-2 | TRBD1 | 17 | TRBV6-4 | TGTGCCAGCAGTGTCCTCGGGGGACAGGGCGCGGCCGGGGAGCTGTTTTTT | CASSVLGGQGAAGELFF
NA | TRBJ1-3 | NA | 14 | TRBV7-8 | TGTGCCAGCAGCTTATGGGGGGCTGGAAACACCATATATTTT | CASSLWGAGNTIYF
NA | TRBJ1-4 | NA | 13 | TRBV14 | TGTGCCAGCAGCCCAGGGATAGGGGAAAAACTGTTTTTT | CASSPGIGEKLFF
NA | TRBJ1-1 | NA | 15 | TRBV19 | TGTGCCAGTAGAACACTTACGACAGGGAACACTGAAGCTTTCTTT | CASRTLTTGNTEAFF
once | TRBJ2-7 | NA | 12 | TRBV6-5 | TGTGCCAGCAGCACCGGGACATACGAGCAGTACTTC | CASSTGTYEQYF
NA | TRBJ2-7 | TRBD2 | 16 | TRBV4-1 | TGCGCCAGCAGCCACCTCAGGACTAGCAGCCCCTACGAGCAGTACTTC | CASSHLRTSSPYEQYF
once | TRBJ1-1 | NA | 13 | TRBV11-2 | TGTGCCAGCAGCTTACCGGGTTACACTGAAGCTTTCTTT | CASSLPGYTEAFF
NA | TRBJ2-3 | TRBD2 | 14 | TRBV4-1 | TGCGCCAGCAGTTATGGGACTAGCGCAGATACGCAGTATTTT | CASSYGTSADTQYF
NA | TRBJ1-6 | TRBD1 | 14 | TRBV7-2 | TGTGCCAGCAGCTTAGAGGGGGCAAGGTCACCCCTCCACTTT | CASSLEGARSPLHF
NA | TRBJ1-2 | TRBD1 | 12 | TRBV5-8 | TGTGCCAGCAGCTTCGGGACAGCCTCCTACACCTTC | CASSFGTASYTF
NA | TRBJ2-1 | TRBD2 | 16 | TRBV18 | TGTGCCAGCTCACCCCCCGGACTAGCGGGGGGCCAAGAGCAGTTCTTC | CASSPPGLAGGQEQFF
NA | TRBJ2-3 | TRBD1 | 17 | TRBV7-9 | TGTGCCAGCAGCTTAGGGGGACAGGGGAGATTCATGGATACGCAGTATTTT | CASSLGGQGRFMDTQYF
NA | TRBJ1-2 | TRBD1 | 15 | TRBV19 | TGTGCCAGTAGTATAGGGAACAGGGGGAGGTATGGCTACACCTTC | CASSIGNRGRYGYTF
NA | TRBJ2-1 | NA | 13 | TRBV19 | TGTGCCAGTTTGCTGACAGGCTACAATGAGCAGTTCTTC | CASLLTGYNEQFF
NA | TRBJ2-3 | TRBD2 | 17 | TRBV3-1/TRBV3-2 | TGTGCCAGCAGCCAAGTATCCAGCGGGGGCCGCACAGATACGCAGTATTTT | CASSQVSSGGRTDTQYF
few | TRBJ2-3 | NA | 16 | TRBV9 | TGTGCCAGCAGCGTAGCTCCTAGCCCGAGCACAGATACGCAGTATTTT | CASSVAPSPSTDTQYF
once | TRBJ2-3 | NA | 16 | TRBV7-6 | TGTGCCAGCAGCTTGGCAAGCGCGAGTAGCACAGATACGCAGTATTTT | CASSLASASSTDTQYF
NA | TRBJ1-2 | TRBD1 | 17 | TRBV19 | TGTGCCAGTAGTAGTCTTCTATGGGACAGCTTTAACTATGGCTACACCTTC | CASSSLLWDSFNYGYTF
few | TRBJ1-2 | TRBD1 | 13 | TRBV4-1 | TGCGCCAGCAGCCAGCAGGGGGCGCGAGGCTACACCTTC | CASSQQGARGYTF
NA | TRBJ1-2 | TRBD1 | 13 | TRBV7-2 | TGTGCCAGCAGGACAGGGGGAACGGGGGGCTACACCTTC | CASRTGGTGGYTF
once | TRBJ2-2 | TRBD1 | 16 | TRBV10-3 | TGTGCCATCAGTGGGGGGACAGGGGGCTACACCGGGGAGCTGTTTTTT | CAISGGTGGYTGELFF
NA | TRBJ2-7 | TRBD2 | 16 | TRBV5-1 | TGCGCCAGCAGCCCCCTCGCTAGCGGGGGCACCTACGAGCAGTACTTC | CASSPLASGGTYEQYF